The source of this T cell receptor (beta chain) is a study of T cell clonality in common variable immunodeficiency. Study-wide points: Reportedly, TCR beta sequences from common variable immunodeficiency showed fewer deletions and N-nucleotide insertions.

As concerns this clone: Its specificity is unknown. Read coverage stops 3 residues before the CDR3 terminus; the germline J gene supplies the remainder.

CDR1 is LNHDA and CDR2 is SQIVND in the germline V gene (reference sequence). Trimming pared 3 bases from V and 2 bases from J, leaving 20 bases between. There are 18 residues in the CDR3. Assay: immunoSEQ multiplex PCR; the TCRdb copy retains only in-frame clones and omits some. The data show some 19,000 clones, with none appearing a single time. The source material was peripheral blood mononuclear cells. The chain is built from TRBV19 and TRBJ2-1, with a tentative D call TRBD1 (6 bases). This clonotype was obtained from a human donor with common variable immunodeficiency. CDR3 DNA (partial): TGTGCCAGTAGTATTGAGTTGAGGGGGTTATACGCCTACAATGAG. This translates into CASSIELRGLYAYNE. The entire CDR3 reads CASSIELRGLYAYNEQFF.